A selection of T cell receptor beta chains follows, all from one sample in a study of blood T cells in healthy people across ages. TCRdb reprocessed the 5' RACE reads with MiXCR, giving one entry per CDR3 protein. This table has around 1.5 million distinct CDR3 sequences, around 35% appearing once. Sequences were obtained from blood. The receptor set was obtained from a woman younger than 45 in good health. The CDR3 runs from the conserved cysteine through the conserved F or W. D genes are given only for firm matches. Expanded clones get a size class; other rows say once, few or many, or leave the size out.

TRBD2 | few | TRBJ2-7 | TRBV14 | TGTGCCAGCAGCCAACGGACTAGCGGTCCCGCCTACGAGCAGTACTTC | CASSQRTSGPAYEQYF
TRBD2 | - | TRBJ2-1 | TRBV20-1 | TGCAGTGCGACCGACCTTGGACTAGGACTGGGCAATGAGCAGTTCTTC | CSATDLGLGLGNEQFF
- | few | TRBJ1-2 | TRBV6-1 | TGTGCCAGCAGTGTCGACAGGATACCTAACTATGGCTACACCTTC | CASSVDRIPNYGYTF
TRBD2 | - | TRBJ2-1 | TRBV20-1 | TGCAGCCCAAAAGCGGGAAGCGGGGGGGGCGATGAGCAGTTCTTC | CSPKAGSGGGDEQFF
- | few | TRBJ2-7 | TRBV7-8 | TGTGCCAGCAGCCATGCAGGGAGCTACGAGCAGTACTTC | CASSHAGSYEQYF
TRBD1 | many | TRBJ1-5 | TRBV3-1 | TGTGCCAGCAGCCAAGGAACAGGGGCGGGTCAGCCCCAGCATTTT | CASSQGTGAGQPQHF
- | - | TRBJ2-1 | TRBV29-1 | TGCAGTGCGGGACGCAGACAAGAGACCCAGTTCTTC | CSAGRRQETQFF
- | - | TRBJ2-5 | TRBV27 | TGTGCCAGCAGTTTGAGACCAGGGGATCACGAGACCCAGTACTTC | CASSLRPGDHETQYF
TRBD1 | - | TRBJ2-1 | TRBV5-1 | TGCGCCAGCAGCTTCGGCACAGGGGCCGTCAATGAGCAGTTCTTC | CASSFGTGAVNEQFF
- | - | TRBJ2-1 | TRBV2 | TGTGCCAGCAGTGTTCGGGGCTCCTACAATGGGCAGTTCTTC | CASSVRGSYNGQFF
- | - | TRBJ2-4 | TRBV9 | TGTGCCAGCAGCGACGGACCTAAAAACGCCAAAAACATTCAGTACTTC | CASSDGPKNAKNIQYF
TRBD2 | few | TRBJ2-1 | TRBV20-1 | TGCAGTGCGGCTCGCGGGGGGCCGGACAATGAGCAGTTCTTC | CSAARGGPDNEQFF
TRBD2 | many | TRBJ2-5 | TRBV12-3/TRBV12-4 | TGTGCCAGCAGCGTCGGGGGGGCCCAAGAGACCCAGTACTTC | CASSVGGAQETQYF
- | - | TRBJ2-1 | TRBV5-1 | TGCGCCAGCAGCTTGCCAGGCAACGCCAATGAGCAGTTCTTC | CASSLPGNANEQFF
- | - | TRBJ1-2 | TRBV3-1 | TGTGCCAGCGGAGGGGGTAGATTTGACTATGGCTACACCTTC | CASGGGRFDYGYTF
TRBD1 | few | TRBJ2-7 | TRBV7-7 | TGTGCCAGCAGTGCCGGGACAGGGGGCCTGAACGAGCAGTACTTC | CASSAGTGGLNEQYF
- | - | TRBJ1-4 | TRBV3-1 | TGTGCCAGCAGCCAAGGGACAAATGAAAAACTGTTTTTT | CASSQGTNEKLFF
- | - | TRBJ2-7 | TRBV29-1 | TGCAGCGCCCTAGGAATTCTGAACTACGAGCAGTACTTC | CSALGILNYEQYF
- | few | TRBJ1-2 | TRBV5-1 | TGCGCCAGCAGCTTGGAGGGGTCCCGTACTAACTATGGCTACACCTTC | CASSLEGSRTNYGYTF
- | few | TRBJ2-1 | TRBV24-1 | TGTGCCACCAGTGACGGGGGGGGACAGCCATACAATGAGCAGTTCTTC | CATSDGGGQPYNEQFF
- | - | TRBJ2-7 | TRBV20-1 | TGCAGTGCTACCCCAGGGGCGGGAGAATACGAGCAGTACTTC | CSATPGAGEYEQYF
- | few | TRBJ1-1 | TRBV7-2 | TGTGCCAGCAGCCCCGCGGGGGGGCGGAACACTGAAGCTTTCTTT | CASSPAGGRNTEAFF
- | many | TRBJ1-4 | TRBV4-1 | TGCGCCAGCAGCCAAGCAAGAAGGGCAACTAATGAAAAACTGTTTTTT | CASSQARRATNEKLFF
- | - | TRBJ2-6 | TRBV12-3/TRBV12-4 | TGTGCCAGCAGTCCCTACAGCTCTGGGGCCAACGTCCTGACTTTC | CASSPYSSGANVLTF
- | - | TRBJ2-3 | TRBV3-1 | TGTGCCAGCAGCCAAAAGGGAGGCACAGATACGCAGTATTTT | CASSQKGGTDTQYF
TRBD2 | - | TRBJ2-3 | TRBV6-2/TRBV6-3 | TGTGCCAGCAGTTATATGCTAGCGGGGGAAGATACGCAGTATTTT | CASSYMLAGEDTQYF
- | - | TRBJ2-5 | TRBV12-3/TRBV12-4 | TGTGTCAGCAGTCCGTGGTTTGGGACCCAGTACTTC | CVSSPWFGTQYF
TRBD2 | - | TRBJ2-5 | TRBV20-1 | TGCAGTGCTAGAGATATAACTAGCGGGAGGGTGGGGTACTTC | CSARDITSGRVGYF